The rows below give T cell receptor beta chains drawn from one sample of a study of Tregs in tolerant kidney transplant recipients. TCRdb's copy holds only in-frame clones and misses some; the assay was immunoSEQ multiplex PCR. Of 65,000 or so clones listed, over 75% were seen once; the top ten hold 3.8%. The sequencing here drew on CD4+ T cells from blood (PBMCs), taken 6 months after the transplant. The receptors come from a human patient who received a combined kidney and bone marrow transplant. These T cells may partly come from the graft donor. Each CDR3 is given with its conserved first and last residue. The order of the fields is V gene, D gene, clone size, CDR3 length, J gene, CDR3 DNA, CDR3 protein. A D gene is named only where the DNA matches it firmly. A row's size may be missing; if present it is once, few, many or a size class.

>TRBV6-4|TRBD1|medium-sized|18|TRBJ2-6
TGTGCCAGCAACGACAGGACAGGGGGAATCTCTGGGGCCAACGTCCTGACTTTC
CASNDRTGGISGANVLTF
>TRBV30|-|-|12|TRBJ2-7
TGTGCCTGCCTCTCAGGGTTTTACGAGCAGTACTTC
CACLSGFYEQYF
>TRBV5-1|TRBD2|-|15|TRBJ2-3
TGCGCCAGCAGTAGACGGACTAGCGGGGCGGATACGCAGTATTTT
CASSRRTSGADTQYF
>TRBV5-1|-|-|15|TRBJ1-4
TGCGCCAGCAGCTTCACCCGGGAGCTTAATGAAAAACTGTTTTTT
CASSFTRELNEKLFF
>TRBV18|-|-|14|TRBJ1-5
TGTGCCAGCTCACCTCTAGGGAGGGATCAGCCCCAGCATTTT
CASSPLGRDQPQHF
>TRBV18|TRBD2|-|17|TRBJ2-3
TGTGCCAGCTCTACTAGCGGGAGGGCCTTGAGAACAGATACGCAGTATTTT
CASSTSGRALRTDTQYF
>TRBV5-1|TRBD2|-|17|TRBJ2-3
TGCGCCAGCAGCTTGGAGTGGACTAGCGGGGGGGTAGATACGCAGTATTTT
CASSLEWTSGGVDTQYF
>TRBV11-2|TRBD1|-|14|TRBJ2-1
TGTGCCAGCAGCTTAGGACAGGGGGCAGGTGAGCAGTTCTTC
CASSLGQGAGEQFF
>TRBV25-1|-|-|16|TRBJ2-7
TGTGCCAGCAGTGGAGCCTTGGCCGGGGGATGGGGTAAGCAGTACTTC
CASSGALAGGWGKQYF
>TRBV5-1|TRBD2|-|15|TRBJ2-7
TGCGCCAGCAGCTTGGCGGCTAGCGGGAGATACGAGCAGTACTTC
CASSLAASGRYEQYF
>TRBV18|TRBD1|-|17|TRBJ2-3
TGTGCCAGCTCACCACCGGAGACAGGGGGACGGCCAGATACGCAGTATTTT
CASSPPETGGRPDTQYF
>TRBV9|TRBD2|-|18|TRBJ2-5
TGTGCCAGCAGCGTAGACGGGGCGGTAGCGGGAGGGAGAGAGACCCAGTACTTC
CASSVDGAVAGGRETQYF
>TRBV7-2|-|-|15|TRBJ2-1
TGTGCCAGCAGCTTATCCCTTCAACAGGCCGGTGAGCAGTTCTTC
CASSLSLQQAGEQFF
>TRBV29-1|TRBD1|-|14|TRBJ2-3
TGCAGCGTTGTTCGGACAGGGCGTACAGATACGCAGTATTTT
CSVVRTGRTDTQYF
>TRBV29-1|TRBD1|-|13|TRBJ1-2
TGCAGCGTTGGGACTGACAGGGTCTCTGGCTACACCTTC
CSVGTDRVSGYTF
>TRBV4-3|-|-|16|TRBJ2-7
TGCGCCAGCAGCCAAGAAATCGGGAGACTAGGTTACGAGCAGTACTTC
CASSQEIGRLGYEQYF
>TRBV5-1|-|-|14|TRBJ1-2
TGCGCCAGCAGCTCGACAGGCACTAACTATGGCTACACCTTC
CASSSTGTNYGYTF
>TRBV7-2|TRBD2|-|15|TRBJ2-3
TGTGCCAGCAGCTTAGAAGCGGGAGACACAGATACGCAGTATTTT
CASSLEAGDTDTQYF
>TRBV4-1|-|-|11|TRBJ1-1
TGCGCCAGCAGCCAGCGCGGGGGGGCTTTCTTT
CASSQRGGAFF
>TRBV18|-|-|13|TRBJ1-3
TGTGCCAGCTCAAGAGGAACTGGAAACACCATATATTTT
CASSRGTGNTIYF
>TRBV18|TRBD1|-|13|TRBJ1-5
TGTGCCAGCTCGGGACAGCCCAATCAGCCCCAGCATTTT
CASSGQPNQPQHF
>TRBV5-4|-|-|13|TRBJ2-1
TGTGCCCTACGGAGGAGGCAAAACAATGAGCAGTTCTTC
CALRRRQNNEQFF
>TRBV25-1|TRBD1|medium-sized|16|TRBJ1-1
TGTGCCAGCAGTGAATCCCTCCACAGGGGGAACACTGAAGCTTTCTTT
CASSESLHRGNTEAFF
>TRBV2|-|-|13|TRBJ1-5
TGTGCCAGCAGCCCGAACAGGGCTCAGCCCCAGCATTTT
CASSPNRAQPQHF
>TRBV7-3|TRBD1|-|13|TRBJ2-1
TGTGCCAGCAGCCAGGACAGGGCGGACGAGCAGTTCTTC
CASSQDRADEQFF
>TRBV7-2|-|-|13|TRBJ2-1
TGTGCCAGCAGCTTATCTTCCGGCAATGAGCAGTTCTTC
CASSLSSGNEQFF
>TRBV28|TRBD2|-|16|TRBJ2-1
TGTGCCAGCAGTATCAGACTAGCGGGGGCCTACAATGAGCAGTTCTTC
CASSIRLAGAYNEQFF
>TRBV19|-|-|17|TRBJ1-1
TGTGCCAGTAAGCTGATGGGAGGGTTCAGAGGAGACACTGAAGCTTTCTTT
CASKLMGGFRGDTEAFF
>TRBV7-2|-|-|15|TRBJ2-1
TGTGCCAGCAGCTACGAACTCTCCCCCGGAGGTGAGCAGTTCTTC
CASSYELSPGGEQFF